The next 27 T cell receptor beta chains were all read from a single sample in a study of human T cells and chemical hapten exposure. TCRdb re-called the RACE reads with MiXCR, one entry per CDR3 protein. The table shows 180,000 or so distinct CDR3 sequences, with approximately 15% occurring only once. The time point was: patch test 1, 2 weeks after DPC sensitization. The treatment here: therapeutic diphenylcyclopropenone sensitization with weekly scalp DPC. The sample here was whole blood, taken in connection with sensitization to the hapten diphenylcyclopropenone (DPC). These receptor sequences come from a young woman with alopecia areata. Some clones in this sample may be carry-over from other donors' samples.

The chain carries TRBV12-3 or TRBV12-4 and TRBJ1-4; D remains unclear. The CDR3 runs 17 residues. The ends were cut back, 2 bases at V and 0 bases at J, with 13 bases in the middle. The CDR3: CASSLIHRRTTNEKLFF. DNA for the CDR3: TGTGCCAGCAGTTTAATCCATCGACGAACAACTAATGAAAAACTGTTTTTT.

This clonotype was detected many times. The chain combines TRBV7-2 with TRBJ2-3, with a tentative D call TRBD2 (6 bases). The CDR3 has 14 residues. Germline CDR1 and CDR2: SGHTA and FQGNSA. Deletions cut 3 bases from V and 3 bases from J, with 10 bases between. CDR3 amino acids: CASSLAGNTDTQYF. CDR3 DNA sequence: TGTGCCAGCAGCTTGGCGGGGAATACAGATACGCAGTATTTT.

This clonotype was seen more than once but under ten times. The chain has TRBV5-1 and TRBJ1-2, with a weak D call TRBD1 (6 bases). The CDR3 sequence is 16 residues long. The V gene lost 4 bases and the J gene lost 0 bases, with 16 bases spanning the gap. From germline, CDR1 is SGHRS and CDR2 YFSETQ. The CDR3 here is CASSRGGDRSNYGYTF. Written as DNA, the CDR3 is TGCGCCAGCAGCCGGGGGGGCGACAGATCTAACTATGGCTACACCTTC.

This clonotype occurred a few times. The V call is TRBV20-1, the J call TRBJ1-1; no firm D call. Germline V lookup: CDR1 DFQATT, CDR2 SNEGSKA (reference sequence). The CDR3 covers 15 residues. V was cut by 5 bases and J by 0 bases, with 16 bases left in between. The CDR3 coding sequence is TGCAGTGCTGCAGACGCTTTAAGGATGAACACTGAAGCTTTCTTT. Protein: CSAADALRMNTEAFF.

V is TRBV29-1 and J is TRBJ1-3; D not resolved. CDR1 SQVTM and CDR2 ANQGSEA come from the germline V gene. Trimming took off 3 bases at V and 2 bases at J, with 8 bases between the two ends. This CDR3 comprises 13 residues. CDR3 in amino acids: CSVEGQPGNTIYF. The CDR3 coding sequence is TGCAGCGTTGAGGGCCAACCTGGAAACACCATATATTTT.

Written as DNA, the CDR3 is TGTGCCAGCAGCCCGGACAGGGATGGCTACACCTTC. Amino acid sequence: CASSPDRDGYTF. V and J are TRBV11-2 and TRBJ1-2, with 8 bases lining up with TRBD1. The CDR3 has 12 amino acids. Per germline, CDR1 SGHAT and CDR2 FQNNGV. With V trimmed by 5 bases and J by 6 bases, 2 bases remained unmatched.

V usage is TRBV20-1 and J usage is TRBJ2-1; 9 bases align to TRBD2. CDR3 length: 16 amino acids. V lost 0 bases to trimming and J lost 2 bases; unmatched junction nucleotides: 5. CDR1 is DFQATT and CDR2 is SNEGSKA in the germline V gene (reference sequence). This chain's CDR3 is CSARDSAGGPYNEQFF. Here the CDR3 DNA reads TGCAGTGCTAGAGATTCAGCGGGAGGCCCCTACAATGAGCAGTTCTTC.

This clonotype was seen a few times. The chain uses TRBV29-1 and TRBJ2-2, with D unclear. Trimming removed 7 bases at V and 0 bases at J, with 9 bases between. Germline V gene sequence: CDR1 SQVTM, CDR2 ANQGSEA. CDR3 length: 13 residues. DNA of the CDR3: TGCAGCGGACGACCGACGAACACCGGGGAGCTGTTTTTT. Amino acids: CSGRPTNTGELFF.

The chain uses TRBV19 and TRBJ2-1, with D maybe TRBD1 (5 bases). The CDR3 spans 19 residues. Trimming removed 0 bases at V and 0 bases at J, with 18 bases between. CDR1 LNHDA and CDR2 SQIVND come from the germline V gene (reference sequence). CDR3 residues: CASSIDPPGLVSSYNEQFF. CDR3 DNA: TGTGCCAGTAGTATAGATCCACCAGGGTTAGTTAGCTCCTACAATGAGCAGTTCTTC.

This clonotype was observed at least ten times. The chain joins TRBV20-1 to TRBJ2-3; 10 bases align to TRBD2. The CDR3 covers 18 residues. Looked up from germline, CDR1 is DFQATT and CDR2 is SNEGSKA (reference sequence). V was clipped by 6 bases and J by 6 bases; unmatched bases: 21. The CDR3 DNA sequence: TGCAGTGCACTCCCCGCCCAACTAGCGGGATTGATCTATGATACGCAGTATTTT. Amino acid sequence: CSALPAQLAGLIYDTQYF.

J is TRBJ2-7 and V is TRBV4-3; D is perhaps TRBD2 (5 bases). The CDR3 length is 16 residues. The V and J ends lost 0 bases and 3 bases respectively, with 15 bases between them. From germline, CDR1 is LGHNA and CDR2 YSLEER. In DNA, the CDR3 is TGCGCCAGCAGCCAAGATGGGAGAGGGCGACGCTACGAGCAGTACTTC. Its protein product is CASSQDGRGRRYEQYF.

This clonotype was seen more than once but under ten times. The V call is TRBV29-1, the J call TRBJ1-2, with D possibly TRBD1 on 6 matching bases. The V gene lost 3 bases and the J gene lost 3 bases, with 14 bases spanning the gap. The CDR3 extends over 14 amino acids. Per the germline V gene, CDR1 is SQVTM and CDR2 is ANQGSEA. CDR3 loop: CSVDGTPDHYGYTF. The DNA of the CDR3 is TGCAGCGTTGACGGGACACCTGACCACTATGGCTACACCTTC.

CDR3: CASSSGQGRPPLHF. The CDR3 DNA reads as TGTGCCAGCAGCTCTGGACAGGGCCGGCCACCCCTCCACTTT. The V and J genes are TRBV28 and TRBJ1-6; TRBD1 agrees at 8 bases. Trimming took 6 bases from V and 11 from J; bases not matched to a gene: 9. This CDR3 region has 14 residues. Looked up from germline, CDR1 is MDHEN and CDR2 is SYDVKM.

The CDR3 coding sequence is TGTGCCAGCTCACCGCAACCGGGGACAGGGGATCAGCCCCAGCATTTT. Its translation is CASSPQPGTGDQPQHF. The rearrangement joins TRBV18 to TRBJ1-5; 10 positions match TRBD1. The CDR3 loop spans 16 amino acids. Per the germline V gene, CDR1 is KGHSH and CDR2 is LQKENI. J gave up 5 bases and V 3 bases, and 7 bases lay outside the gene matches.

The J gene is TRBJ2-7, the V gene TRBV7-9, with 10 bases lining up with TRBD1. The germline CDR1 and CDR2 sequences are SEHNR and FQNEAQ (reference sequence). The CDR3 length is 15 residues. V shed 5 bases and J 6 bases; nucleotides not matched to a gene: 10. The CDR3 reads CASSPAGTGAREQYF. The DNA of the CDR3 is TGTGCCAGCAGCCCAGCTGGGACAGGGGCCCGCGAGCAGTACTTC.

This clonotype came up a few times. This chain connects TRBV10-3 to TRBJ1-3; tentative D call: TRBD1 (5 bases). The CDR3 has 14 amino acids. The germline V and J ends were trimmed by 8 bases and 4 bases, with 15 bases remaining between them. Looked up from germline, CDR1 is ENHRY and CDR2 is SYGVKD. In nucleotides, the CDR3 is TGTGCCATCGGGGCTCCCGGAGGGGGAAACACCATATATTTT. Encoded protein: CAIGAPGGGNTIYF.

The V call is TRBV20-1, the J call TRBJ2-1; perhaps TRBD2 as D (5 bases). The CDR3 is made up of 12 amino acids. Looked up from germline, CDR1 is DFQATT and CDR2 is SNEGSKA (reference sequence). V lost 1 base and J 10 bases, leaving 11 bases between the germline ends. DNA of the CDR3: TGCAGTGCTAGAGGGCGGGCCGACGAGCAGTTCTTC. Encoded protein: CSARGRADEQFF.

This clonotype was observed a few times. This CDR3 is CASSPSVGSGRNEQYF. Here the CDR3 DNA reads TGTGCCAGCAGTCCCTCGGTAGGTAGTGGTCGGAACGAGCAGTACTTC. The chain is built from TRBV28 and TRBJ2-7; D is uncertain. This CDR3 comprises 16 residues. Germline V gene lookup returns CDR1 MDHEN and CDR2 SYDVKM. Trimming took off 5 bases at V and 5 bases at J, with 22 bases between the two ends.

This clonotype was detected only a few times. J is TRBJ2-3 and V is TRBV7-6; 9 bases line up with TRBD2. The CDR3 covers 16 residues. Germline values: CDR1 SGHVS, CDR2 FNYEAQ. The junction had 8 bases not matched to a gene; V was cut back by 1 base and J by 6 bases. CDR3 amino acids: CASSLGGTSSADTQYF. The CDR3 nucleotides read TGTGCCAGCAGCTTAGGTGGGACTAGCTCGGCCGATACGCAGTATTTT.

CDR3 residues: CSARHQGGGQPQHF. The CDR3 bases are TGCAGTGCTAGACACCAGGGGGGCGGGCAGCCCCAGCATTTT. The chain uses TRBV20-1 and TRBJ1-5, with 7 bases matching TRBD1. Trimming removed 2 bases from V and 7 bases from J; junction bases left unmatched: 8. This CDR3 comprises 14 residues. Per germline, CDR1 DFQATT and CDR2 SNEGSKA (reference sequence).

This clonotype appeared many times. The V and J genes are TRBV28 and TRBJ1-4; possibly TRBD1 for D (5 bases). Germline CDR1 is MDHEN and CDR2 is SYDVKM. The CDR3 is 14 residues long. Trimming shortened V by 3 bases and J by 8 bases, and 13 bases separated the two germline ends. The CDR3 sequence is CASSFRQGREKLFF. CDR3 nucleotides: TGTGCCAGCAGTTTTCGGCAGGGACGAGAAAAACTGTTTTTT.

This clonotype was recorded a few times. The chain has TRBV5-6 and TRBJ1-1; no clear D gene. The CDR3 is made up of 14 amino acids. Per germline, CDR1 SGHDT and CDR2 YYEEEE. V was trimmed by 1 base and J by 3 bases, leaving 10 bases between them. In DNA form, the CDR3 reads TGTGCCAGCAGCTTGAGTGTGTGGGACACTGAAGCTTTCTTT. Translated: CASSLSVWDTEAFF.

The V call is TRBV28, the J call TRBJ2-3; TRBD2 matches at 8 bases. V trimming: 8 bases; J trimming: 3 bases; junction bases outside the gene matches: 10. The germline gives CDR1 MDHEN, CDR2 SYDVKM. The CDR3 loop spans 15 amino acids. The CDR3 here is CASPPGLAGTDTQYF. CDR3 nucleotides: TGTGCCAGCCCACCCGGGCTAGCGGGTACAGATACGCAGTATTTT.

V gene TRBV7-9 combines with J gene TRBJ1-4; D not certain. Germline V gene lookup returns CDR1 SEHNR and CDR2 FQNEAQ (reference sequence). Trimming removed 6 bases from V and 10 bases from J, with 6 bases in between. The CDR3 has 10 residues. In DNA form, the CDR3 reads TGTGCCAGCAGATGGTCAAAACTGTTTTTT. As protein: CASRWSKLFF.

The rearrangement joins TRBV15 to TRBJ2-1, with 8 bases aligning to TRBD2. Germline lookup yields CDR1 LNHNV and CDR2 YYDKDF (reference sequence). The CDR3 has 15 residues. Trimming at V came to 8 bases and at J to 5 bases, leaving 11 bases not matched to a gene. The CDR3: CATSRGTSGNNEQFF. CDR3 nucleotides: TGTGCCACCTCAAGGGGCACTAGCGGAAACAATGAGCAGTTCTTC.

The sample holds a few counts of this clonotype. This chain connects TRBV5-4 to TRBJ1-2; 7 bases line up with TRBD1. J gave up 3 bases and V 4 bases, and 9 bases lay outside the gene matches. Germline CDR1 reads SGHNT; CDR2 reads YYREEE (reference sequence). The CDR3 runs 15 residues. The CDR3 bases are TGTGCCAGCAGCGCGACAGGGTTCCAGGACTATGGCTACACCTTC. This translates into CASSATGFQDYGYTF.

The chain has TRBV11-2 and TRBJ2-2; D gene ambiguous. Germline values: CDR1 SGHAT, CDR2 FQNNGV. The CDR3 extends over 14 amino acids. V lost 1 base and J lost 3, with 6 bases in between. The CDR3 is CASSLGAHTGELFF. CDR3 DNA sequence: TGTGCCAGCAGCTTAGGAGCACACACCGGGGAGCTGTTTTTT.